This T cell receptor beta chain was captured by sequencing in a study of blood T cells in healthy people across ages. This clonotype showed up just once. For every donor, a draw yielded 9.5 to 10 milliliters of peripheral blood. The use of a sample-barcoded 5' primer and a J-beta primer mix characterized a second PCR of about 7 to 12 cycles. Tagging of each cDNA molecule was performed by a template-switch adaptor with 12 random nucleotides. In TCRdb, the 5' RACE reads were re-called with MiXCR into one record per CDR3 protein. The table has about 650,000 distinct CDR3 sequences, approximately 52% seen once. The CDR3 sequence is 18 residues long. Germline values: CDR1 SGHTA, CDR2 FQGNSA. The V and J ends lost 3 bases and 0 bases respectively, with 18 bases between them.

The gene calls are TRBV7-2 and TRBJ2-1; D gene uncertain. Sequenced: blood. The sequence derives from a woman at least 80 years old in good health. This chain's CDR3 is CASSFKTGSPSSYNEQFF. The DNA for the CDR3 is TGTGCCAGCAGCTTTAAGACGGGCAGCCCGTCCTCCTACAATGAGCAGTTCTTC.